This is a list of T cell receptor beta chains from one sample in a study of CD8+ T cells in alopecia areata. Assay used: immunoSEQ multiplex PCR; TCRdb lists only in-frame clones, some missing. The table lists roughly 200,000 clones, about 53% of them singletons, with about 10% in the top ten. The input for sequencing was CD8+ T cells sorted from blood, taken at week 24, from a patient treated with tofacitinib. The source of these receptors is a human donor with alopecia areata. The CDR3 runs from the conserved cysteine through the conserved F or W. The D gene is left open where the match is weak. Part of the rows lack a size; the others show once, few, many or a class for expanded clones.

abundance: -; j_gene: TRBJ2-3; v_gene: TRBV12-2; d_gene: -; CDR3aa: CASLYDTQYF; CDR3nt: TGTGCAAGTCTATATGATACGCAGTATTTT
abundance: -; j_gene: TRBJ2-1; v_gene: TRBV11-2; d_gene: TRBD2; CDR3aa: CASSLGSGVEQFF; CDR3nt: TGTGCCAGCAGCTTAGGTAGCGGGGTTGAGCAGTTCTTC
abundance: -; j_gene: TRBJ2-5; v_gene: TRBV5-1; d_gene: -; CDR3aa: CASSLQGETQYF; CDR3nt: TGCGCCAGCAGCTTGCAGGGAGAGACCCAGTACTTC
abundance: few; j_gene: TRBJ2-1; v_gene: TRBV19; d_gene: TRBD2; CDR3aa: CASSSGGRASGEQFF; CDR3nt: TGTGCCAGTAGTTCTGGCGGGAGGGCTTCGGGTGAGCAGTTCTTC
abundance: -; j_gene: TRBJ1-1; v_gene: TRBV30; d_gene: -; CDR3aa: CAWAWVNTEAFF; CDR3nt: TGTGCCTGGGCCTGGGTGAACACTGAAGCTTTCTTT
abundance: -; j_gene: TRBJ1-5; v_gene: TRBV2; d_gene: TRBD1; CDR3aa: CASSRTGDSNQPQHF; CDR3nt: TGTGCCAGCAGTCGGACAGGAGATAGCAATCAGCCCCAGCATTTT
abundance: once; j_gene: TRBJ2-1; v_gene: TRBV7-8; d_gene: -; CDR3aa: CASGLGASPYNEQFF; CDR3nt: TGTGCCAGCGGGCTTGGAGCCAGCCCCTACAATGAGCAGTTCTTC
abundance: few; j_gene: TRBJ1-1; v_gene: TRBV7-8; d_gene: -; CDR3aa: CASSQATEMNTEAFF; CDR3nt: TGTGCCAGCAGCCAAGCGACAGAAATGAACACTGAAGCTTTCTTT
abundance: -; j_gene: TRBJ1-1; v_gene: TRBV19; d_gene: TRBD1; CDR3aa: CASSISWAQDRGTVDTEAFF; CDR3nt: TGTGCCAGTAGTATATCGTGGGCCCAGGACAGGGGGACGGTGGACACTGAAGCTTTCTTT
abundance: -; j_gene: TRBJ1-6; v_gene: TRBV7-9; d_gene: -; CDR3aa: CASSLAGRGGSPLHF; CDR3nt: TGTGCCAGCAGCTTAGCGGGCAGGGGAGGTTCACCCCTCCACTTT
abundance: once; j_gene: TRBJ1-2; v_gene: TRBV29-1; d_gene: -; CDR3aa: CSVVVAGNLGYTF; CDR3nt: TGCAGCGTTGTAGTCGCAGGGAACTTGGGCTACACCTTC
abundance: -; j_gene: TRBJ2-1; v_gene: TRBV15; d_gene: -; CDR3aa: CATSSGHGPTDEQFF; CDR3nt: TGTGCCACCAGCAGCGGACACGGCCCTACGGATGAGCAGTTCTTC
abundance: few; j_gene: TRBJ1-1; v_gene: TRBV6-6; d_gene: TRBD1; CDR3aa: CASSKQGKGVIAEAFF; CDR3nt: TGTGCCAGCAGTAAACAGGGGAAAGGGGTGATTGCTGAAGCTTTCTTT
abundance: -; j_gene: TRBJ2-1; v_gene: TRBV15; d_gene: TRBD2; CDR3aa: CATSPRGPAGVVQFF; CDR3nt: TGTGCCACCAGCCCCCGGGGTCCAGCGGGGGTTGTGCAGTTCTTC
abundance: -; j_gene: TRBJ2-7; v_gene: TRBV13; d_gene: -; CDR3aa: CASTHAGSSTTYEQYF; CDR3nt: TGTGCCAGCACTCATGCGGGGTCTTCAACAACCTACGAGCAGTACTTC
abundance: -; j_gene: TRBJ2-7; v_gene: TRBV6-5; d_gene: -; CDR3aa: CASSYRDLHYEQYF; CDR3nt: TGTGCCAGCAGTTACCGGGACCTCCACTACGAGCAGTACTTC
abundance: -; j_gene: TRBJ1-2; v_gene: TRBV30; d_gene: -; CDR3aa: CARTDSKNYGYTF; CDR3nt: TGTGCCCGTACGGACAGTAAAAACTATGGCTACACCTTC
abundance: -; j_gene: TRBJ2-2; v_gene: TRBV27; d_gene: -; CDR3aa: CASGQSLRAGELFF; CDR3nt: TGTGCCAGCGGACAGTCTCTTAGGGCCGGGGAGCTGTTTTTT
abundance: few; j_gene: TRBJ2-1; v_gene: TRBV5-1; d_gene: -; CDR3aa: CASSFLQGSGRKGDEQFF; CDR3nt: TGCGCCAGCAGCTTTTTGCAGGGAAGTGGTAGGAAAGGGGATGAGCAGTTCTTC
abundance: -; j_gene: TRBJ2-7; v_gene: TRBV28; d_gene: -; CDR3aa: CASGMFGGVYEQYF; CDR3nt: TGTGCCAGCGGCATGTTTGGGGGAGTGTACGAGCAGTACTTC
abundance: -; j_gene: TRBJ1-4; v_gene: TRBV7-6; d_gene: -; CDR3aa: CASSLRRGEKLFF; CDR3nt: TGTGCCAGCAGCCTAAGGAGGGGTGAAAAACTGTTTTTT
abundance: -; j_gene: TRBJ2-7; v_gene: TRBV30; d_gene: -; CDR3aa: CAWSLSFDEQYF; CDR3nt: TGTGCCTGGAGTCTGAGTTTCGACGAGCAGTACTTC
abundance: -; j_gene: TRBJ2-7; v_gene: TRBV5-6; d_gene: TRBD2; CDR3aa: CASRPSGGQGYEQYF; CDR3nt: TGTGCCAGCAGGCCCAGCGGGGGGCAGGGCTACGAGCAGTACTTC
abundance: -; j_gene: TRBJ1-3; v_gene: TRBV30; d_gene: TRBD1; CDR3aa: CAWRLQGRANTIYF; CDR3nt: TGTGCCTGGAGATTACAGGGGCGCGCAAACACCATATATTTT
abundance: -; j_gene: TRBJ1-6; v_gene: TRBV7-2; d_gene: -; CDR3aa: CASSPSGSPLHF; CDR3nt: TGTGCCAGCAGCCCCTCGGGTTCACCCCTCCACTTT
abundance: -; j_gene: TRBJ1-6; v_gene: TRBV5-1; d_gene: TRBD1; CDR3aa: CASSLEYRDSNNSPLHF; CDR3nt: TGCGCCAGCAGCTTAGAATACCGGGACAGCAATAATTCACCCCTCCACTTT
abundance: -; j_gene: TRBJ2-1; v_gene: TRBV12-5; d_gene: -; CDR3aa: CASGLGQYVEQFF; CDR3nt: TGTGCTAGTGGTTTGGGCCAGTACGTTGAGCAGTTCTTC
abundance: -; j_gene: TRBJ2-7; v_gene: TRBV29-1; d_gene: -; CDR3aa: CSVGSDSYEQYF; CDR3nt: TGCAGCGTTGGCTCAGACTCCTACGAGCAGTACTTC
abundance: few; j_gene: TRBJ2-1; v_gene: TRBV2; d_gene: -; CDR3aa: CASSEGGGDYNEQFF; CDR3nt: TGTGCCAGCAGTGAAGGTGGCGGGGACTACAATGAGCAGTTCTTC
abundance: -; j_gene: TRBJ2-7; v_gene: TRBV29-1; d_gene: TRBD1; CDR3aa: CSVVPGTGGDEQYF; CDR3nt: TGCAGCGTTGTCCCTGGGACAGGGGGCGACGAGCAGTACTTC
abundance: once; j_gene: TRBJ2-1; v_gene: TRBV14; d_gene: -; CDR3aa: CASSQTKIYNEQFF; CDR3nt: TGTGCCAGCAGCCAAACAAAGATTTACAATGAGCAGTTCTTC
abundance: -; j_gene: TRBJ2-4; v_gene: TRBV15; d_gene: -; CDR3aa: CATSRAESTQGSGSSKNIQYF; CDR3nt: TGTGCCACCAGCAGAGCGGAATCCACACAGGGTTCAGGGTCCTCTAAAAACATTCAGTACTTC
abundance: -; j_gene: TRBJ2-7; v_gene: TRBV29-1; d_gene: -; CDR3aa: CSVCVGGTYEQYF; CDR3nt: TGCAGCGTCTGTGTGGGGGGAACCTACGAGCAGTACTTC
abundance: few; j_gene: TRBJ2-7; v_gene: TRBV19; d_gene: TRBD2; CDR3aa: CASSISGGSSYEQYF; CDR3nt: TGTGCCAGTAGTATTTCTGGCGGGAGCTCCTACGAGCAGTACTTC
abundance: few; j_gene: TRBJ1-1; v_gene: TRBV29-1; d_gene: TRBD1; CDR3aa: CSVADRGETEAFF; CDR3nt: TGCAGCGTAGCCGACAGGGGGGAGACTGAAGCTTTCTTT